What follows are 27 T cell receptor beta chains derived from one specimen sequenced in a study of immune cell composition in non-small cell lung cancer. Some clones are missing from TCRdb's copy, which holds only in-frame ones; the method was immunoSEQ multiplex PCR. The repertoire holds thousands of clones, 67% seen once, with about 10% in the top ten. Normal lung was sampled as far from the tumour as possible, at least 3 cm. Sequences were obtained from non-adjacent lung tissue. The receptors here all came from a human donor with non-small cell lung cancer.

The chain couples TRBV7-3 to TRBJ2-3; weak D call: TRBD1 (6 bases). The CDR3 extends over 16 amino acids. The germline V gene has CDR1 SGHTA and CDR2 FQGTGA. Deletions cut 1 base from V and 3 bases from J, with 14 bases between. The CDR3 protein is CASSLRGGTGTDTQYF. CDR3 nucleotide sequence: TGTGCCAGCAGCTTAAGAGGGGGAACTGGAACAGATACGCAGTATTTT.

This chain links TRBV5-1 with TRBJ1-1; 11 nucleotides line up with TRBD1. In germline, CDR1 is SGHRS, CDR2 YFSETQ. The CDR3 has 15 residues. The V and J ends lost 5 bases and 4 bases, in that order; junction bases with no gene match: 7. This CDR3 reads CASRPRTGGVTEAFF. The CDR3 nucleotides are TGCGCCAGCAGACCTAGGACAGGGGGCGTCACTGAAGCTTTCTTT.

This sequence joins TRBV4-3 and TRBJ2-2, with D perhaps matching TRBD1 (6 bases). Trimming shortened V by 5 bases and J by 2 bases, and 12 bases separated the two germline ends. Germline V CDR1 and CDR2: LGHNA, YSLEER. This CDR3 has 15 amino acids. CDR3 amino acids: CASSARQVNTGELFF. The CDR3 DNA sequence: TGCGCCAGCAGCGCACGACAGGTTAACACCGGGGAGCTGTTTTTT.

CDR3: CASRRSGTGLDEQYF. In nucleotides, the CDR3 is TGCGCCAGCAGACGTAGCGGGACAGGGCTGGACGAGCAGTACTTC. V and J are TRBV5-1 and TRBJ2-7, with D possibly matching TRBD1 (9 bases). The germline V and J ends were trimmed by 5 bases and 5 bases, with 20 bases remaining between them. CDR1 is SGHRS and CDR2 is YFSETQ in the germline V gene. CDR3 size: 15 residues.

The chain employs TRBV7-9 and TRBJ2-7; TRBD1 aligns across 8 bases. The CDR3 is made up of 15 amino acids. Germline-derived CDR1 and CDR2 are SEHNR and FQNEAQ (reference sequence). The trim removed 2 bases at V and 1 base at J, leaving 4 bases unmatched. CDR3 sequence (DNA): TGTGCCAGCAGCTTATCCGGGACAGGTTCCTACGAGCAGTACTTC. This gives the protein CASSLSGTGSYEQYF.

The V and J genes are TRBV14 and TRBJ1-2; the match to TRBD1 covers 8 bases. This CDR3 has 14 amino acids. Germline values: CDR1 SGHDN, CDR2 FVKESK. With 5 bases clipped from V and 14 bases from J, the junction kept 16 bases outside the gene matches. CDR3 protein: CASSLDAGTGSRTF. The CDR3 nucleotides read TGTGCCAGCAGCTTAGACGCCGGGACAGGCAGTAGAACCTTC.

The chain is built from TRBV4-2 and TRBJ2-3, with 11 bases matching TRBD1. This CDR3 has 16 amino acids. V was clipped by 3 bases and J by 1 base; unmatched bases: 3. Germline V gene data show CDR1 as LGHNA and CDR2 as YNFKEQ. For the CDR3, the DNA is TGTGCCAGCAGCCAGGAGGACAGGGGGCGCACAGATACGCAGTATTTT. Encoded protein: CASSQEDRGRTDTQYF.

Only a few counts were recorded for this clone. The CDR3: CASDRGSYNEQFF. The DNA of the CDR3 is TGTGCCAGTGATAGGGGCTCCTACAATGAGCAGTTCTTC. V is TRBV7-9 and J is TRBJ2-1; possible D gene TRBD1, 5 bases. Germline CDR1 reads SEHNR; CDR2 reads FQNEAQ (reference sequence). V lost 9 bases, J lost 0 bases, and 9 bases lay in between. CDR3 length: 13 amino acids.

A few counts support this clone. This sequence joins TRBV6-5 and TRBJ1-3; maybe TRBD1 (5 bases). The germline V and J ends were trimmed by 4 bases and 3 bases, with 13 bases remaining between them. The CDR3 has 15 amino acids. The germline CDR1 and CDR2 sequences are MNHEY and SVGAGI. In DNA, the CDR3 is TGTGCCAGCAGTTTCCAGCCGGGGGTTGGAAACACCATATATTTT. The encoded protein is CASSFQPGVGNTIYF.

This rearrangement joins TRBV11-1 to TRBJ2-7; 13 bases match TRBD2. The junction had 9 bases not matched to a gene; V was cut back by 5 bases and J by 5 bases. Germline assignment: CDR1 SGHAT and CDR2 FQDESV (reference sequence). The CDR3 has 16 amino acids. The CDR3 sequence: CASSLLAGGPSHEQYF. The CDR3 bases are TGTGCCAGCAGCCTACTAGCGGGAGGGCCTTCCCACGAGCAGTACTTC.

The chain recombines TRBV9 with TRBJ1-5, with D perhaps TRBD1 (5 bases). CDR1 is SGDLS, CDR2 YYNGEE, per germline. Trimming took 5 bases from V and 1 from J, leaving 13 bases between them. CDR3 length: 15 residues. The CDR3 DNA is TGTGCCAGCAGTATGGACACTACGAGCAATCAGCCCCAGCATTTT. Translating it yields CASSMDTTSNQPQHF. The whole variable domain, filled in from reference TRBV9 and TRBJ1-5, reads DSGVTQTPKHLITATGQRVTLRCSPRSGDLSVYWYQQSLDQGLQFLIQYYNGEERAKGNILERFSAQQFPDLHSELNLSSLELGDSALYFCASSMDTTSNQPQHFGDGTRLSIL.

This clone was observed a single time. The V call is TRBV7-6, the J call TRBJ1-1; 8 positions agree with TRBD1. This CDR3 is built from 19 residues. Germline V gives CDR1 SGHVS, CDR2 FNYEAQ. The V gene end was trimmed by 5 bases and the J gene end by 3 bases; junction bases not matched to a gene: 20. The CDR3 DNA sequence: TGTGCCAGCAGCCGACTTGAGGGGAGCAGGGGGCTTGGAGACACTGAAGCTTTCTTT. This encodes CASSRLEGSRGLGDTEAFF.

The J gene is TRBJ2-1, the V gene TRBV2; weak D call: TRBD1 (6 bases). This CDR3 region has 14 residues. Trimming took off 5 bases at V and 5 bases at J, with 13 bases between the two ends. Germline values: CDR1 SNHLY, CDR2 FYNNEI. As DNA, the CDR3 is TGTGCCAGCAGTAGGACAGAACTAAACAATGAGCAGTTCTTC. It specifies CASSRTELNNEQFF.

The genes are TRBV7-9 and TRBJ2-1, with TRBD1 identical over 8 bases. CDR1 is SEHNR, CDR2 FQNEAQ, per germline (reference sequence). Trimming cost V 6 bases and J 4 bases; bases outside gene matches: 2. This CDR3 is built from 13 residues. This CDR3 is CASRGTGYNEQFF. As DNA, the CDR3 is TGTGCCAGCAGGGGGACAGGTTACAATGAGCAGTTCTTC.

The V gene is TRBV7-2, the J gene TRBJ2-5, with D perhaps matching TRBD1 (5 bases). Germline V gene lookup returns CDR1 SGHTA and CDR2 FQGNSA. V gave up 4 bases and J gave up 1 base, with 13 bases separating them. CDR3 length equals 15 residues. CDR3 residues: CASSSFDRPQETQYF. The DNA for the CDR3 is TGTGCCAGCAGCTCCTTCGACAGACCCCAAGAGACCCAGTACTTC.

This clone was seen only a few times. The chain is built from TRBV7-9 and TRBJ2-3, with D uncertain. V was clipped by 1 base and J by 5 bases, with 7 bases between them. The CDR3 length is 13 residues. Germline values: CDR1 SEHNR, CDR2 FQNEAQ (reference sequence). This chain's CDR3 is CASSLGALDTQYF. The CDR3 nucleotides are TGTGCCAGCAGCTTAGGCGCGTTAGATACGCAGTATTTT.

This chain uses TRBV7-2 with TRBJ2-5, with 9 bases aligning to TRBD2. This CDR3 contains 15 residues. The junction had 7 bases not matched to a gene; V was cut back by 1 base and J by 7 bases. Germline V gene data show CDR1 as SGHTA and CDR2 as FQGNSA. The CDR3 sequence: CASSLGREGPGTQYF. The DNA for the CDR3 is TGTGCCAGCAGCTTAGGGCGGGAGGGCCCAGGGACCCAGTACTTC.

The gene calls are TRBV7-2 and TRBJ2-1; the match to TRBD2 covers 9 bases. The CDR3 runs to 15 residues. CDR1 and CDR2 (germline): SGHTA, FQGNSA. Trimming took 4 bases from V and 7 from J; bases not matched to a gene: 8. The CDR3 DNA follows: TGTGCCAGCAGCTGGGCTAGCGGGATGGGAAATGAGCAGTTCTTC. Its protein is CASSWASGMGNEQFF.

This clone appeared a few times. The V and J genes are TRBV18 and TRBJ1-1, with D perhaps TRBD1 (6 bases). The CDR3 is 13 amino acids. Germline V gene sequence: CDR1 KGHSH, CDR2 LQKENI. The V end lost 3 bases, the J end lost 3 bases, and 8 bases lay between the germline ends. As DNA, the CDR3 is TGTGCCAGCTCACCTCGGACAGACACTGAAGCTTTCTTT. Protein: CASSPRTDTEAFF.

The chain combines TRBV29-1 with TRBJ2-4; tentatively, D is TRBD2 (5 bases). V was clipped by 7 bases and J by 9 bases, with 19 bases between them. CDR1 is SQVTM and CDR2 is ANQGSEA in the germline V gene. This CDR3 contains 13 residues. The CDR3 protein is CSAGMVLEGIQYF. The CDR3 nucleotides are TGCAGCGCCGGGATGGTTCTCGAGGGCATTCAGTACTTC. Full variable domain (remainder filled in from reference TRBV29-1 and TRBJ2-4): SAVISQKPSRDICQRGTSLTIQCQVDSQVTMMFWYRQQPGQSLTLIATANQGSEATYESGFVIDKFPISRPNLTFSTLTVSNMSPEDSSIYLCSAGMVLEGIQYFGAGTRLSVL.

This clone appeared once. The chain uses TRBV9 and TRBJ2-7, with D perhaps matching TRBD1 (5 bases). CDR1 SGDLS and CDR2 YYNGEE come from the germline V gene. The germline V and J ends were trimmed by 0 bases and 7 bases, with 14 bases remaining between them. This CDR3 region has 14 residues. Written as DNA, the CDR3 is TGTGCCAGCAGCGTAGGAACAGGATTTAGAGAGCAGTACTTC. It yields the protein CASSVGTGFREQYF.

This clone was found a few times. This chain links TRBV9 with TRBJ2-5; 16 bases line up with TRBD2. The V gene end was trimmed by 3 bases and the J gene end by 5 bases; junction bases not matched to a gene: 7. Germline values: CDR1 SGDLS, CDR2 YYNGEE. CDR3 size: 17 residues. The CDR3 DNA follows: TGTGCCAGCAGCGATGGGACTAGCGGGAGGGCCGTGGAGACCCAGTACTTC. Translating gives CASSDGTSGRAVETQYF. The variable domain in full, with the rest retrieved from reference TRBV9 and TRBJ2-5, is DSGVTQTPKHLITATGQRVTLRCSPRSGDLSVYWYQQSLDQGLQFLIQYYNGEERAKGNILERFSAQQFPDLHSELNLSSLELGDSALYFCASSDGTSGRAVETQYFGPGTRLLVL.

The chain combines TRBV9 with TRBJ1-3; D gene unclear. V lost 2 bases to trimming and J lost 4 bases, with 7 bases between them. Germline values: CDR1 SGDLS, CDR2 YYNGEE. The CDR3 runs 13 residues. The CDR3 reads CASSVGDGNTIYF. DNA for the CDR3: TGTGCCAGCAGCGTGGGAGACGGAAACACCATATATTTT.

V and J are TRBV7-3 and TRBJ2-3, with 9 bases aligning to TRBD2. Trimming cost V 5 bases and J 5 bases; bases outside gene matches: 8. Looked up from germline, CDR1 is SGHTA and CDR2 is FQGTGA. This CDR3 is 15 amino acids long. The CDR3 here is CASSPIAGVRDTQYF. The DNA for the CDR3 is TGTGCCAGCAGCCCAATAGCGGGAGTCAGAGATACGCAGTATTTT. Supplemented by reference TRBV7-3 and TRBJ2-3, the full variable domain reads GAGVSQTPSNKVTEKGKYVELRCDPISGHTALYWYRQSLGQGPEFLIYFQGTGAADDSGLPNDRFFAVRPEGSVSTLKIQRTERGDSAVYLCASSPIAGVRDTQYFGPGTRLTVL.

In its sample, this clone was seen a few times. The rearrangement joins TRBV19 to TRBJ2-7; 9 bases map to TRBD1. This CDR3 has 15 amino acids. The V segment lost 9 bases and the J segment 4 bases; nucleotides outside the gene matches: 13. Per the germline V gene, CDR1 is LNHDA and CDR2 is SQIVND (reference sequence). The CDR3 here is CASHAPGTGRYEQYF. DNA for the CDR3: TGTGCCAGCCATGCCCCCGGGACAGGGCGTTACGAGCAGTACTTC.

V usage is TRBV11-1 and J usage is TRBJ2-1, with TRBD2 identical over 12 bases. Trimming at V came to 3 bases and at J to 2 bases, leaving 2 bases not matched to a gene. The V gene's germline CDR1 is SGHAT and CDR2 FQDESV (reference sequence). This CDR3 is 16 amino acids long. CDR3 sequence (DNA): TGTGCCAGCAGCTTGAGACTAGCGGGGGCCTACAATGAGCAGTTCTTC. This sequence encodes CASSLRLAGAYNEQFF.

The chain employs TRBV7-2 and TRBJ2-2; weak D call: TRBD1 (6 bases). This CDR3 is built from 15 residues. V was shortened by 2 bases and J by 4 bases, with 11 bases between the two germline ends. The germline V gene encodes CDR1 SGHTA and CDR2 FQGNSA. The CDR3 DNA is TGTGCCAGCAGCTTAAGTTCAGGGGCCACCGGGGAGCTGTTTTTT. Its protein product is CASSLSSGATGELFF.